This T cell receptor (beta chain) was identified during a study of T cell clones after liver transplantation. Overall study context: Standard immunosuppression, with no induction, continued until 12-24 months after transplant. Tolerance: complete withdrawal held at least one year, liver enzymes staying within twice normal.

As to this clone: Its matching antigen is unknown.

Germline V gene data show CDR1 as SQVTM and CDR2 as ANQGSEA. Trimming took off 5 bases at V and 6 bases at J, with 11 bases between the two ends. The CDR3 length is 11 residues. The repertoire was sequenced with immunoSEQ multiplex PCR; TCRdb's copy has only in-frame clones and lacks some. The data hold roughly 120,000 clones, with around nine tenths observed a single time. Study-wide points: A significant post-transplant drop in circulating graft-donor-reactive CD4 TCRbeta sequences occurred in most of the 8 subjects.

The TCR comes from a human patient who received a liver transplant. Some T cells here may be from the graft donor. The gene calls are TRBV29-1 and TRBJ2-7; D remains ambiguous. Material: CD4+ T cells from blood, obtained 12 months after liver transplant. Here the CDR3 DNA reads TGCAGCGTTCGCGGCTCCGGCGAGCAGTACTTC. This encodes CSVRGSGEQYF.